Following are 6 T cell receptor beta chains from one sample sequenced in a study of neoadjuvant nivolumab and ipilimumab in lung cancer. TCRdb keeps only in-frame clones here, not all; method: immunoSEQ multiplex PCR. The table records about 17,000 clones, around 77% of them present only once. The starting material was tumor tissue, obtained after neoadjuvant nivolumab, alone or with ipilimumab, at or shortly before surgery. These receptor sequences come from an adult with non-small cell lung cancer.

The chain couples TRBV5-6 to TRBJ1-4; no clear D. Germline V gene sequence: CDR1 SGHDT, CDR2 YYEEEE. V was shortened by 3 bases and J by 4 bases, with 10 bases between the two germline ends. The CDR3 loop spans 14 amino acids. CDR3 amino acids: CASSWVGSNEKLFF. DNA of the CDR3: TGTGCCAGCAGCTGGGTCGGAAGTAATGAAAAACTGTTTTTT.

The genes are TRBV29-1 and TRBJ1-1; D gene uncertain. Germline loops: CDR1 SQVTM, CDR2 ANQGSEA. V was trimmed by 5 bases and J by 10 bases, leaving 5 bases between them. CDR3 length equals 8 residues. CDR3 region: CSVRGAFF. CDR3 nucleotide sequence: TGCAGCGTTAGAGGAGCTTTCTTT. Full variable domain (rest looked up from reference TRBV29-1 and TRBJ1-1): SAVISQKPSRDICQRGTSLTIQCQVDSQVTMMFWYRQQPGQSLTLIATANQGSEATYESGFVIDKFPISRPNLTFSTLTVSNMSPEDSSIYLCSVRGAFFGQGTRLTVV.

V is TRBV11-2 and J is TRBJ1-1, with a tentative D call TRBD1 (5 bases). Germline CDR1 reads SGHAT; CDR2 reads FQNNGV. The CDR3 runs to 15 residues. The V and J ends lost 4 bases and 0 bases respectively, with 12 bases between them. CDR3 in amino acids: CASSSRQNLNTEAFF. The CDR3 region has the DNA TGTGCCAGCAGCTCTAGACAGAACTTGAACACTGAAGCTTTCTTT.

This chain links TRBV6-1 with TRBJ2-3; 7 nucleotides agree with TRBD1. Germline trimming cut 6 bases from V and 11 bases from J; bases unmatched to any gene: 8. CDR3 length: 12 residues. Germline V gene lookup returns CDR1 MNHNS and CDR2 SASEGT. CDR3 in amino acids: CASSPTGHGQYF. CDR3 nucleotides: TGTGCCAGCAGCCCGACAGGGCATGGGCAGTATTTT.

This chain joins TRBV27 and TRBJ1-2, with TRBD1 matching over 8 bases. CDR3 length: 15 amino acids. Germline CDR1 and CDR2: MNHEY and SMNVEV (reference sequence). Trimming at V came to 4 bases and at J to 4 bases, leaving 8 bases not matched to a gene. CDR3 loop: CASSSTQGGLYGYTF. The CDR3 DNA reads as TGTGCCAGCAGTTCAACACAGGGGGGACTCTATGGCTACACCTTC.

J is TRBJ1-6 and V is TRBV5-5; possible D gene TRBD1, 5 bases. The CDR3 has 14 amino acids. The V and J ends lost 4 bases and 8 bases respectively, with 13 bases between them. The germline V gene has CDR1 SGHKS and CDR2 YYEKEE (reference sequence). The CDR3 DNA reads as TGTGCCAGCAGCCTCAGGGAGCTAGATTCACCCCTCCACTTT. Residues: CASSLRELDSPLHF.